Below are 11 T cell receptor beta chains sequenced from a single sample in a study of cytomegalovirus exposure and HLA in healthy donors. The PCR ran on 60 Vbeta and 13 Jbeta primers. Measured with immunoSEQ multiplex PCR; TCRdb has only the in-frame clones, and not every one. The sample has about 220,000 clones; about 74% are singletons. Sequencing input: PBMCs. These receptors originate from a woman younger than 45 in good health and CMV-seronegative.

The V and J genes are TRBV18 and TRBJ2-2, with D perhaps matching TRBD2 (5 bases). This CDR3 comprises 15 residues. Germline CDR1 reads KGHSH; CDR2 reads LQKENI. Trimming left V 3 bases short and J 1 base short, with 9 bases between. CDR3: CASSPGLWNTGELFF. CDR3 sequence (DNA): TGTGCCAGCTCACCCGGACTTTGGAACACCGGGGAGCTGTTTTTT.

The rearrangement links TRBV11-2 to TRBJ1-5, with D tentatively TRBD1 (6 bases). The germline V gene has CDR1 SGHAT and CDR2 FQNNGV. The CDR3 has 16 amino acids. V shed 5 bases and J shed 11 bases, with 25 bases lying between them. CDR3 DNA: TGTGCCAGCAGCCTCGAGGTGGGGGGCGGGGGGGTAACCCAGCATTTT. Its translation is CASSLEVGGGGVTQHF.

The chain carries TRBV9 and TRBJ2-1, with no clear D. Trimming removed 4 bases from V and 0 bases from J, with 11 bases in between. The CDR3 length is 15 residues. Looked up from germline, CDR1 is SGDLS and CDR2 is YYNGEE. This chain's CDR3 is CASSSDPSSYNEQFF. CDR3 sequence (DNA): TGTGCCAGCAGCTCAGATCCCAGCTCCTACAATGAGCAGTTCTTC.

This chain connects TRBV21-1 to TRBJ1-5. TRBV21-1 is a pseudogene. The CDR3 loop spans 12 amino acids. DNA for the CDR3: TGTGCCAGCAGCAACTTTAATCAGCCCCAGCATTTT. The encoded protein is CASSNFNQPQHF.

The chain joins TRBV5-5 to TRBJ2-5, with 7 positions matching TRBD1. V was pared by 0 bases and J by 11 bases, with 10 bases of the junction left unmatched. This CDR3 contains 14 residues. Germline CDR1 reads SGHKS; CDR2 reads YYEKEE (reference sequence). CDR3 in DNA: TGTGCCAGCAGCTTGGTGGGGTCCCAGGGGGAGCAGTACTTC. It translates to CASSLVGSQGEQYF. Full variable domain (rest looked up from reference TRBV5-5 and TRBJ2-5): DAGVTQSPTHLIKTRGQQVTLRCSPISGHKSVSWYQQVLGQGPQFIFQYYEKEERGRGNFPDRFSARQFPNYSSELNVNALLLGDSALYLCASSLVGSQGEQYFGPGTRLLVL.

The chain recombines TRBV7-9 with TRBJ2-1; TRBD2 aligns across 12 bases. The CDR3 runs 16 residues. The ends lost 1 base at V and 2 bases at J; junction bases unmatched: 0. Germline CDR1 reads SEHNR; CDR2 reads FQNEAQ (reference sequence). The CDR3 DNA reads TGTGCCAGCAGCTTAGGACTAGCGGGAGCCTACAATGAGCAGTTCTTC. As protein: CASSLGLAGAYNEQFF.

The sample holds a few counts of this clone. CDR3 residues: CASSDVIRANTEAFF. The CDR3 DNA reads as TGTGCCAGCAGTGATGTTATCAGGGCGAACACTGAAGCTTTCTTT. V gene TRBV6-1 combines with J gene TRBJ1-1, with TRBD1 as a possible D gene (5 bases). This CDR3 is 15 amino acids long. The V end lost 3 bases, the J end lost 1 base, and 12 bases lay between the germline ends. Germline V gene data show CDR1 as MNHNS and CDR2 as SASEGT.

The V call is TRBV7-8, the J call TRBJ1-5, with D possibly matching TRBD1 (6 bases). V lost 2 bases, J lost 5 bases, and 13 bases lay in between. The CDR3 totals 15 residues. The V gene's germline CDR1 is SGHVS and CDR2 FQNEAQ. Here the CDR3 reads CASSLREQGDQPQHF. DNA for the CDR3: TGTGCCAGCAGCTTACGTGAACAGGGTGATCAGCCCCAGCATTTT.

V is TRBV7-9 and J is TRBJ1-1; D gene uncertain. Between the trimmed V and J ends, which lost 5 bases and 0 bases, there was a span of 13 bases. Germline CDR1 SEHNR, CDR2 FQNEAQ (reference sequence). The CDR3 consists of 15 residues. CDR3 coding DNA: TGTGCCAGCAGCGACCTTGGCGGGGTGAACACTGAAGCTTTCTTT. Protein sequence: CASSDLGGVNTEAFF.

The V and J genes are TRBV6-1 and TRBJ1-2; 9 nucleotides agree with TRBD1. Trimming took 6 bases from V and 4 from J; bases not matched to a gene: 3. There are 13 residues in the CDR3. CDR1 is MNHNS, CDR2 SASEGT, per germline. Here the CDR3 DNA reads TGTGCCAGCAGGACGGGACAGGGCTATGGCTACACCTTC. Its translation: CASRTGQGYGYTF.

This clone has only a few counts. The CDR3 DNA reads TGTGCCAGCCTTGAGCCGGGGGGAAATGAGCAGTACTTC. It specifies CASLEPGGNEQYF. The V gene is TRBV2, the J gene TRBJ2-7; 7 bases are a match to TRBD2. Germline V CDR1 and CDR2: SNHLY, FYNNEI. This CDR3 has 13 residues. After removal of 8 bases from V and 7 bases from J, the junction contained 11 bases not matched to a gene.